This TCR beta chain was identified in a study of T-cell reconstitution after alpha-beta-depleted transplantation in children. The CDR3 is made up of 13 amino acids. The V end was cut by 4 bases, the J end by 4 bases, with 8 bases between. CDR1 is MNHEY, CDR2 SVGEGT, per germline. Molecular barcoding with unique molecular identifiers was used for the TCRbeta library. TCRdb reprocessed the PCR reads with MiXCR, giving one entry per CDR3 protein. This repertoire shows some 520,000 distinct CDR3 sequences, approximately 29% found once; its top ten account for 2% to 2.5%. The chain links TRBV6-2 or TRBV6-3 to TRBJ1-5; D is ambiguous. This TCR was recovered from a human donor who donated a stem cell graft to a child with aplastic anemia. The material was PBMCs from the stem cell graft donor, obtained from the stem cell graft. As DNA, the CDR3 is TGTGCCAGCAGTTGGGTCGTAAATCAGCCCCAGCATTTT. Encoded protein: CASSWVVNQPQHF.